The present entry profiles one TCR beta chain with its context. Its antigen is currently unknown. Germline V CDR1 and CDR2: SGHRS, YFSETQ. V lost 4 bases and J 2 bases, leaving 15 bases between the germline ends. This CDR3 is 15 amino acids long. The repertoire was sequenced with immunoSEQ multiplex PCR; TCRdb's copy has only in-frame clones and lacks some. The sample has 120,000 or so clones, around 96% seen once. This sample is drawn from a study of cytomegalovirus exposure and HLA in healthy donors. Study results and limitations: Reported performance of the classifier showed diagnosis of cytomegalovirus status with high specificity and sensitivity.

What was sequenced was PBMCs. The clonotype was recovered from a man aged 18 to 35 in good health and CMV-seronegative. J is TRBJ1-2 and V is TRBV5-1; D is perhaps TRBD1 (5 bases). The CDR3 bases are TGCGCCAGCAGCAAGGACACAAAGACCAACTATGGCTACACCTTC. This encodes CASSKDTKTNYGYTF.